The clone carrying this TCR beta chain has ten or more counts. Antigen: not known. The data were obtained in a study of regulatory T cells in long-lasting Graves disease. Overall study: Over 5 years of antithyroid drugs with positive TSH receptor antibodies was taken to mean persistent Graves' disease.

Study-level results: TCR diversity in persistent Graves' patients was below that of newly diagnosed ones. New patients shared 950 to 1,000 public clonotypes, fewer than the approximately 2,500 shared by persistent patients.

The CDR3 runs 13 residues. Trimming took 3 bases from V and 5 from J, leaving 10 bases between them. Time point reported: persistent/refractory GD, antithyroid drugs over 5 years with positive TRAb. The TCR library was made from RNA that had been extracted from PBMCs in TRIzol. CDR3 regions were amplified by Arm-PCR using iRepertoire HTBI primers to build TCR beta libraries. TCRdb analysed the multiplex PCR reads with MiXCR anew, one entry per CDR3 protein. The repertoire holds hundreds of thousands of distinct CDR3 sequences, with approximately 23% as singletons. The starting material was peripheral blood mononuclear cells (PBMCs), obtained when the disease was refractory, from a patient treated with antithyroid drugs. This sequence originates from a female donor with Graves disease. The rearrangement links TRBV12-3 or TRBV12-4 to TRBJ1-1; perhaps TRBD1 as D (5 bases). In DNA, the CDR3 is TGTGCCAGCAGTTTCTGGGGGAGTACTGAAGCTTTCTTT. This codes for CASSFWGSTEAFF.